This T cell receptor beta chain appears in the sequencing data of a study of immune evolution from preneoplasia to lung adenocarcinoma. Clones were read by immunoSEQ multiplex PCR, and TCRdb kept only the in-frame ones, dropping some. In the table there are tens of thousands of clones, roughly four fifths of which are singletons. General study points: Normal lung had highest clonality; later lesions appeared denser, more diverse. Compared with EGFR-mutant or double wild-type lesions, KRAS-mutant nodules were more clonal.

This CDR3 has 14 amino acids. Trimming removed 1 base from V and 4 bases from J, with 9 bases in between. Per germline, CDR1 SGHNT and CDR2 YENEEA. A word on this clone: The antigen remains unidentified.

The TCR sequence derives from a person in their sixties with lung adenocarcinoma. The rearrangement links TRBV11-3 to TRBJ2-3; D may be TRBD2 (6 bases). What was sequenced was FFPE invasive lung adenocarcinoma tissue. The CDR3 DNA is TGTGCCAGCAGCTTAGGGGGGGTCGCAGATACGCAGTATTTT. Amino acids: CASSLGGVADTQYF.